This TCR beta chain derives from a study of response to subunit inactivated influenza vaccine. General study results and limits: The study's authors posited that every seasonal influenza vaccination enlists few new T cells.

The CDR3 contains 11 residues. Germline V CDR1 and CDR2: DFQATT, SNEGSKA (reference sequence). Trimming took 4 bases from V and 2 from J, leaving 6 bases between them. This clonotype was detected a few times. What it binds is unknown. TCRdb itself ran the RT-PCR reads through MiXCR, one entry per CDR3 protein. The repertoire holds some 850,000 distinct CDR3 sequences, with approximately 17% as singletons. This TCR was recovered from a man aged 50-59 years who received an inactivated influenza vaccine. Sequencing was performed on PBMCs from blood, taken around 5 days after vaccination. The chain couples TRBV20-1 to TRBJ2-7; no definite D call. This CDR3 is CSANAAYEQYF. CDR3 bases: TGCAGTGCTAACGCCGCCTACGAGCAGTACTTC.